These 29 T cell receptor beta chains originate from one sample sequenced in a study of CD8 T cells in ankylosing spondylitis. These TCRs' antigens remain unknown. One entry per CDR3 protein results from TCRdb running MiXCR on the 5' RACE reads. The table has more than 650,000 distinct CDR3 sequences, about 10% seen once. Study results and caveats: Seemingly characteristic of ankylosing spondylitis blood was a TCR beta motif consisting of fewer than 10 highly homologous variants.

The specimen sequenced was blood, either unsorted or a sorted T cell fraction (not recorded which). The receptors originated from a male donor with ankylosing spondylitis.

This clonotype was detected ten times or more. V and J are TRBV6-1 and TRBJ2-7; 14 positions agree with TRBD2. The CDR3 length is 15 residues. In germline, CDR1 is MNHNS, CDR2 SASEGT. Trimming cost V 5 bases and J 5 bases; bases outside gene matches: 5. CDR3 in amino acids: CASSPGTSGSHEQYF. The CDR3 DNA sequence: TGTGCCAGCAGTCCGGGGACTAGCGGGAGTCACGAGCAGTACTTC.

There are many counts of this clonotype. This rearrangement joins TRBV20-1 to TRBJ2-5; 8 nucleotides line up with TRBD2. The germline V gene encodes CDR1 DFQATT and CDR2 SNEGSKA (reference sequence). The CDR3 contains 12 residues. V was pared by 8 bases and J by 4 bases, with 6 bases of the junction left unmatched. CDR3 DNA: TGCAGTCTTACCCGGGGGGGAGAGACCCAGTACTTC. It translates to CSLTRGGETQYF.

This clonotype was counted only a few times. V usage is TRBV9 and J usage is TRBJ2-3, with D possibly being TRBD2 (5 bases). With 0 bases removed from V and 5 bases from J, the gap between germline ends came to 16 bases. Germline-derived CDR1 and CDR2 are SGDLS and YYNGEE. The CDR3 loop spans 16 amino acids. CDR3 residues: CASSVGGLPRGDTQYF. The CDR3 DNA follows: TGTGCCAGCAGCGTAGGTGGATTGCCCCGGGGAGATACGCAGTATTTT.

The chain couples TRBV7-2 to TRBJ1-5; 11 bases agree with TRBD1. This CDR3 region has 15 residues. Germline loops: CDR1 SGHTA, CDR2 FQGNSA. J was trimmed by 6 bases and V by 1 base; bases with no gene match: 2. CDR3 loop: CASSLVGQGAQPQHF. In nucleotides, the CDR3 is TGTGCCAGCAGCTTAGTCGGACAGGGGGCTCAGCCCCAGCATTTT.

The genes are TRBV5-4 and TRBJ2-2; 12 positions match TRBD2. The V and J ends lost 0 bases and 1 base, in that order; junction bases with no gene match: 1. CDR1 and CDR2 from the germline V gene are SGHNT and YYREEE (reference sequence). The CDR3 runs 17 residues. Here the CDR3 DNA reads TGTGCCAGCAGCTTGGCGACTAGCGGGGGGAACACCGGGGAGCTGTTTTTT. It yields the protein CASSLATSGGNTGELFF. The whole variable domain, filled in from reference TRBV5-4 and TRBJ2-2, reads ETGVTQSPTHLIKTRGQQVTLRCSSQSGHNTVSWYQQALGQGPQFIFQYYREEENGRGNFPPRFSGLQFPNYSSELNVNALELDDSALYLCASSLATSGGNTGELFFGEGSRLTVL.

This chain joins TRBV27 and TRBJ2-1; D is unresolved. The CDR3 runs 12 residues. CDR1 MNHEY and CDR2 SMNVEV come from the germline V gene (reference sequence). Trimming stripped 7 bases from V and 10 bases from J, with 14 bases between. CDR3 nucleotide sequence: TGTGCCAGCAAGGACCCTATGGAAGAGCAGTTCTTC. Its protein product is CASKDPMEEQFF.

This clonotype was seen a few times. The rearrangement joins TRBV5-1 to TRBJ1-1; perhaps TRBD1 as D (5 bases). CDR1 and CDR2 (germline): SGHRS, YFSETQ. This CDR3 spans 15 amino acids. V lost 2 bases to trimming and J lost 1 base, with 12 bases between them. The CDR3 reads CASSLLTDTNTEAFF. The CDR3 nucleotides read TGCGCCAGCAGCTTATTGACAGATACGAACACTGAAGCTTTCTTT.

This clonotype has more than one count but fewer than ten. The chain uses TRBV20-1 and TRBJ1-2; D possibly corresponds to TRBD1 (5 bases). CDR3 size: 12 residues. Germline V gene sequence: CDR1 DFQATT, CDR2 SNEGSKA (reference sequence). As DNA, the CDR3 is TGCAGGTCGAACCAGGGAAACTATGGCTACACCTTC. Residues: CRSNQGNYGYTF.

This clonotype came up many times. One end of the junction fails to match germline, which may point to a read error. The V and J genes are TRBV5-1 and TRBJ2-5; a weak D match, TRBD2 (5 bases). The CDR3 runs 13 residues. Germline CDR1 reads SGHRS; CDR2 reads YFSETQ. Here the CDR3 reads CASSLERGETQYF. The CDR3 DNA follows: TGTGCCAGCAGCTTAGAGAGAGGGGAGACCCAGTACTTC.

The genes are TRBV24-1 and TRBJ2-5, with D hard to call. The CDR3 totals 13 residues. The germline V gene encodes CDR1 KGHDR and CDR2 SFDVKD. V gave up 0 bases and J gave up 3 bases, with 4 bases separating them. CDR3 in amino acids: CATSDLFEETQYF. CDR3 nucleotide sequence: TGTGCCACCAGTGATTTGTTTGAAGAGACCCAGTACTTC.

The chain carries TRBV12-3 or TRBV12-4 and TRBJ2-5; D might be TRBD2 (7 bases). Deletions cut 5 bases from V and 10 bases from J, with 14 bases between. The CDR3 runs to 12 residues. CDR3 coding DNA: TGTGCCAGCAGTAACCCGGGGGGCTTCCAGTACTTC. Protein product: CASSNPGGFQYF.

This clonotype has just a few counts. V is TRBV7-6 and J is TRBJ1-4, with D possibly matching TRBD1 (6 bases). The CDR3 runs 16 residues. V dropped 2 bases and J dropped 8 bases, with 18 bases sitting between them. Germline CDR1 and CDR2: SGHVS and FNYEAQ. CDR3 region: CASSLNRGGIGEKLFF. The CDR3 bases are TGTGCCAGCAGCTTAAATCGAGGGGGTATAGGAGAAAAACTGTTTTTT.

This clonotype was detected many times. The rearrangement links TRBV5-1 to TRBJ2-1; the D gene is possibly TRBD1 (6 bases). CDR3 length: 16 residues. V was shortened by 2 bases and J by 0 bases, with 12 bases between the two germline ends. CDR1 is SGHRS and CDR2 is YFSETQ in the germline V gene. The CDR3 region has the DNA TGCGCCAGCAGCTTAGCAGGGGCCAACTCCTACAATGAGCAGTTCTTC. Translation: CASSLAGANSYNEQFF.

This chain joins TRBV20-1 and TRBJ2-1; 9 bases align to TRBD1. Germline V gives CDR1 DFQATT, CDR2 SNEGSKA (reference sequence). V gave up 3 bases and J gave up 6 bases; unmatched junction bases: 9. The CDR3 runs to 15 residues. CDR3 sequence: CSARARGQGINEQFF. DNA of the CDR3: TGCAGTGCTAGGGCCCGGGGACAGGGAATCAATGAGCAGTTCTTC.

This clonotype turned up a few times. The CDR3 DNA follows: TGTGCCAGCAGTGAAGCGTGGCGGAGCTCCTACGAGCAGTACTTC. Protein sequence: CASSEAWRSSYEQYF. The chain carries TRBV6-1 and TRBJ2-7; D is unresolved. The CDR3 runs to 15 residues. Per germline, CDR1 MNHNS and CDR2 SASEGT. V was shortened by 0 bases and J by 0 bases, with 9 bases between the two germline ends.

This clonotype occurred a few times. J is TRBJ2-7 and V is TRBV12-3 or TRBV12-4, with 8 nucleotides matching TRBD2. This CDR3 spans 19 amino acids. Unmatched junction bases numbered 20, after V lost 2 bases and J lost 5 bases. CDR3 sequence: CASSLPPLGSGEFYHEQYF. The CDR3 nucleotides read TGTGCCAGCAGTTTACCCCCATTGGGTAGCGGGGAATTCTACCACGAGCAGTACTTC.

The gene calls are TRBV27 and TRBJ2-1, with 8 bases lining up with TRBD1. CDR1 is MNHEY, CDR2 SMNVEV, per germline (reference sequence). Trimming removed 5 bases from V and 14 bases from J; junction bases left unmatched: 8. The CDR3 has 12 residues. The CDR3 is CASSPLDREEFF. In nucleotides, the CDR3 is TGTGCCAGCAGTCCACTGGACAGGGAAGAGTTCTTC.

This clonotype was observed a handful of times. CDR3 nucleotide sequence: TGTGCCAGCAGTTTATACCCCCGCGGACAGGAGCAGTTCTTC. It is translated as CASSLYPRGQEQFF. V and J are TRBV27 and TRBJ2-1; D perhaps matches TRBD1 (6 bases). Germline CDR1 and CDR2: MNHEY and SMNVEV (reference sequence). V was cut by 1 base and J by 10 bases, with 14 bases left in between. This CDR3 region has 14 residues.

This chain uses TRBV27 with TRBJ1-1, with a possible D match to TRBD1 (6 bases). V was shortened by 4 bases and J by 2 bases, with 14 bases between the two germline ends. CDR3 length: 15 amino acids. In germline, CDR1 is MNHEY, CDR2 SMNVEV (reference sequence). The CDR3 reads CASSSPTGRNTEAFF. CDR3 nucleotides: TGTGCCAGCAGTTCCCCGACAGGTCGTAACACTGAAGCTTTCTTT.

This clonotype appeared a few times. The rearrangement uses TRBV5-5 and TRBJ1-2; tentatively, D is TRBD1 (6 bases). The length of the CDR3 is 14 residues. V was clipped by 0 bases and J by 7 bases, with 13 bases between them. Germline V gives CDR1 SGHKS, CDR2 YYEKEE (reference sequence). CDR3 sequence (DNA): TGTGCCAGCAGCTTGGGTGGGGACATCGGTGGCTACACCTTC. Protein sequence: CASSLGGDIGGYTF.

This chain connects TRBV27 to TRBJ2-2, with TRBD1 as a possible D gene (5 bases). Deletions cut 5 bases from V and 8 bases from J, with 24 bases between. The CDR3 spans 17 residues. Germline CDR1 reads MNHEY; CDR2 reads SMNVEV (reference sequence). The CDR3 loop reads CASSTLTERAKYGELFF. DNA for the CDR3: TGTGCCAGCAGTACATTGACAGAACGGGCCAAGTATGGGGAGCTGTTTTTT.

In its sample, this clonotype was seen many times. The chain couples TRBV20-1 to TRBJ2-3, with 9 bases that match TRBD2. The V gene's germline CDR1 is DFQATT and CDR2 SNEGSKA (reference sequence). CDR3 length: 16 residues. V lost 1 base to trimming and J lost 1 base; unmatched junction nucleotides: 6. This CDR3 is CSARGSGGRGTDTQYF. The CDR3 DNA is TGCAGTGCTAGAGGTAGCGGGGGTAGGGGCACAGATACGCAGTATTTT.

In its sample, this clonotype was seen many times. Germline and junction disagree at one end, which may indicate a read error. The DNA for the CDR3 is TGCAGTGTTAGACGGCTGGATGGCTACACCTTC. This codes for CSVRRLDGYTF. The genes are TRBV20-1 and TRBJ1-2; D unclear. CDR1 is DFQATT, CDR2 SNEGSKA, per germline (reference sequence). This CDR3 spans 11 amino acids.

This clonotype showed up many times. The chain is built from TRBV7-2 and TRBJ2-5; no clear D gene. The CDR3 covers 12 residues. The germline V gene has CDR1 SGHTA and CDR2 FQGNSA. The V end was cut by 5 bases, the J end by 4 bases, with 8 bases between. CDR3 protein: CASSPTRETQYF. Here the CDR3 DNA reads TGTGCCAGCAGCCCAACGCGAGAGACCCAGTACTTC.

This clonotype was observed a single time. In nucleotides, the CDR3 is TGCGCCAGCACTCAGGGCGGGAGTAACACCGGGGAGCTGTTTTTT. Translated: CASTQGGSNTGELFF. The chain employs TRBV5-1 and TRBJ2-2, with TRBD2 matching over 7 bases. V gave up 6 bases and J gave up 2 bases; unmatched junction bases: 7. There are 15 residues in the CDR3. In germline, CDR1 is SGHRS, CDR2 YFSETQ.

This clonotype showed up just a few times. The V gene is TRBV27, the J gene TRBJ2-1, with TRBD2 identical over 11 bases. The ends lost 3 bases at V and 4 bases at J; junction bases unmatched: 5. The CDR3 length is 16 residues. Germline V lookup: CDR1 MNHEY, CDR2 SMNVEV (reference sequence). The CDR3 region has the DNA TGTGCCAGCAGTTTGTACCGACTAGCGGGGTACAATGAGCAGTTCTTC. This sequence encodes CASSLYRLAGYNEQFF.

This clonotype was seen more than once but under ten times. The J gene is TRBJ2-1, the V gene TRBV4-2, with 10 bases aligning to TRBD1. Germline CDR1 is LGHNA and CDR2 is YNFKEQ. Trimming at V came to 6 bases and at J to 9 bases, leaving 11 bases not matched to a gene. The CDR3 length is 15 residues. CDR3 protein: CASSPRDRGESEQFF. In DNA, the CDR3 is TGTGCCAGCAGTCCCCGGGACAGGGGAGAAAGTGAGCAGTTCTTC.

Ten or more counts support this clonotype. This chain joins TRBV10-3 and TRBJ2-2; D perhaps matches TRBD1 (5 bases). The CDR3 is 16 amino acids. Germline loops: CDR1 ENHRY, CDR2 SYGVKD. V shed 3 bases and J shed 1 base, with 12 bases lying between them. Here the CDR3 reads CAISDAKTENTGELFF. The DNA for the CDR3 is TGTGCCATCAGTGACGCGAAGACAGAGAACACCGGGGAGCTGTTTTTT.

The rearrangement joins TRBV20-1 to TRBJ2-7; no definite D call. This CDR3 region has 14 residues. Germline values: CDR1 DFQATT, CDR2 SNEGSKA (reference sequence). The ends were cut back, 5 bases at V and 1 base at J, with 15 bases in the middle. In DNA, the CDR3 is TGCAGTGCTCCCGATTTGAGAGGTTCCTACGAGCAGTACTTC. Residues: CSAPDLRGSYEQYF.